The 5 T cell receptor beta chains in this list originate from one sample, sequenced in a study of cytomegalovirus exposure and HLA in healthy donors. PCR was performed using 60 Vbeta and 13 Jbeta primers. Clones were sequenced by immunoSEQ multiplex PCR, and TCRdb holds only the in-frame ones, with some missing. The sample carries about 90,000 clones, roughly three quarters recorded once. Specimen: PBMCs. The source is a man aged 25-40 years in good health and CMV-seronegative.

The V call is TRBV6-5, the J call TRBJ2-2; D perhaps matches TRBD1 (6 bases). The CDR3 length is 15 residues. V lost 7 bases and J lost 5, with 17 bases in between. The germline CDR1 and CDR2 sequences are MNHEY and SVGAGI. CDR3 in DNA: TGTGCCAGCAAGACAACAGGGCTACGAACCGGGGAGCTGTTTTTT. Protein: CASKTTGLRTGELFF.

This rearrangement joins TRBV7-9 to TRBJ1-5, with 9 bases matching TRBD1. Trimming cost V 5 bases and J 2 bases; bases outside gene matches: 10. CDR3 size: 17 residues. CDR1 is SEHNR and CDR2 is FQNEAQ in the germline V gene (reference sequence). CDR3 amino acids: CASSKSGQGLGNQPQHF. The CDR3 DNA follows: TGTGCCAGCAGCAAATCGGGACAGGGTTTAGGCAATCAGCCCCAGCATTTT.

This clone has just a few counts. The J gene is TRBJ2-7, the V gene TRBV5-1, with 8 bases that match TRBD1. V was clipped by 3 bases and J by 4 bases; unmatched bases: 6. The CDR3 is 14 residues long. Germline CDR1 reads SGHRS; CDR2 reads YFSETQ. The CDR3 loop is CASSSTGDMYEQYF. Written as DNA, the CDR3 is TGCGCCAGCAGCTCGACAGGGGATATGTACGAGCAGTACTTC.

The chain couples TRBV6-1 to TRBJ2-7; TRBD1 matches 8 bases. Germline CDR1 MNHNS, CDR2 SASEGT. The CDR3 spans 14 residues. V trimming: 11 bases; J trimming: 9 bases; junction bases outside the gene matches: 18. The CDR3 nucleotides read TGTGCCTCGACGTCGGACAGGGCTTCTACTGGGCAGTACTTC. Protein product: CASTSDRASTGQYF.

The genes are TRBV18 and TRBJ1-2; 7 bases are a match to TRBD1. V was pared by 4 bases and J by 5 bases, with 4 bases of the junction left unmatched. The CDR3 spans 13 residues. Germline lookup yields CDR1 KGHSH and CDR2 LQKENI. The CDR3 sequence: CASSLDREYGYTF. In DNA, the CDR3 is TGTGCCAGCTCACTTGACAGGGAGTATGGCTACACCTTC. The variable domain in full, with the rest retrieved from reference TRBV18 and TRBJ1-2, is NAGVMQNPRHLVRRRGQEARLRCSPMKGHSHVYWYRQLPEEGLKFMVYLQKENIIDESGMPKERFSAEFPKEGPSILRIQQVVRGDSAAYFCASSLDREYGYTFGSGTRLTVV.